Sequencing of this T cell receptor (beta chain) was carried out in a study of identical twins' blood T cells. This clonotype was seen ten or more times. The V gene lost 8 bases and the J gene lost 7 bases, with 18 bases spanning the gap. The CDR3 runs to 14 residues. CDR1 and CDR2 from the germline V gene are MNHEY and SVGEGT. TCRdb re-analysed the 5' RACE reads in MiXCR, keeping a single row per CDR3 protein. The sample has around 380,000 distinct CDR3 sequences, over 25% seen once. The sequenced material came from PBMCs. The rearrangement links TRBV6-2 or TRBV6-3 to TRBJ1-5, with TRBD1 as a possible D gene (5 bases). The receptor comes from a woman between 18 and 55 years old in good health. The CDR3 spells CASSSTVHRQPQHF. The DNA for the CDR3 is TGTGCCAGCTCCTCGACAGTCCATCGGCAGCCCCAGCATTTT.